This T cell receptor beta chain was profiled in a study of T cell responses to AZD1222 COVID-19 vaccine. Concerning this clone: The antigen remains unidentified.

Germline assignment: CDR1 SNHLY and CDR2 FYNNEI. V lost 7 bases and J lost 7, with 13 bases in between. This CDR3 has 12 amino acids. The study, taken as a whole, reports: The reported proportion of spike-specific TCRs targeting unmutated variant regions was nearly half. Baseline seropositivity characterized only six AZD1222 recipients. The donors showed a predominance of white British ancestry and of females, with possible underestimation of clonal diversity. Spike-specific TCR breadth and depth were elevated following two AZD1222 doses.

Repertoires were generated with immunoSEQ multiplex PCR, while TCRdb's copy carries only in-frame clones and drops some. The sample shows about 99,000 clones, about 89% of them seen only once. The chain links TRBV2 to TRBJ1-1, with D uncertain. This TCR came from an adult in good health. The sample consisted of peripheral blood, taken on day 0 of AZD1222 vaccination. This CDR3 is CASTLDKNEAFF. Written as DNA, the CDR3 is TGTGCCAGCACCCTAGACAAAAATGAAGCTTTCTTT.